Below are 21 T cell receptor beta chains sequenced from a single sample in a study of CD8+ T cells in alopecia areata (dated by TCRdb to the late 2010s). The library was prepared using the immunoSEQ multiplex PCR assay. To provide template for TCR sequencing, every sample had RNA extracted and reverse transcribed into cDNA. TCRdb re-hosts the immuneACCESS table, in-frame sequences only. Its copies lack some clones; in the studies checked, an unresolved V gene accounts for under half of them, and the cause for the rest is not known. The sample records 120,000 or so clones, roughly 50% of which are singletons. 8% to 11% of the sample belongs to the ten largest clones. Sequencing was done on a sample of NKG2D-low CD8+ T cells sorted from blood. What this sample's cell subset or site label stands for: sorted CD8+ NKG2D-low blood T cells. The source is a human donor with alopecia areata.

The table lists this clone with a few counts. The CDR3 spells CATSSEWVQFF. The DNA for the CDR3 is TGTGCCACCAGCAGCGAGTGGGTGCAGTTCTTC. The chain links TRBV15 to TRBJ2-1, with D unclear. There are 11 residues in the CDR3. CDR1 and CDR2 from the germline V gene are LNHNV and YYDKDF (reference sequence). Trimming removed 3 bases at V and 12 bases at J, with 9 bases between.

In this sample, this clone turned up a few times. The genes are TRBV29-1 and TRBJ2-5; 9 positions agree with TRBD2. This CDR3 is built from 15 residues. V trimming: 4 bases; J trimming: 0 bases; junction bases outside the gene matches: 6. Germline CDR1 and CDR2: SQVTM and ANQGSEA. CDR3 sequence reads: CSVGSSGGYQETQYF. The DNA of the CDR3 is TGCAGCGTTGGGTCGAGCGGGGGGTACCAAGAGACCCAGTACTTC.

This chain links TRBV5-6 with TRBJ1-1; 8 nucleotides line up with TRBD1. CDR1 and CDR2 (germline): SGHDT, YYEEEE. Trimming took 3 bases from V and 11 from J; bases not matched to a gene: 6. The CDR3 has 12 residues. The CDR3, as DNA: TGTGCCAGCAGCTCGATGGACAGGGCCGCTTTCTTT. This codes for CASSSMDRAAFF.

This clone was seen a few times. The chain combines TRBV14 with TRBJ1-6; D gene unclear. The ends were cut back, 3 bases at V and 1 base at J, with 10 bases in the middle. Germline V gene lookup returns CDR1 SGHDN and CDR2 FVKESK. This CDR3 spans 16 amino acids. The CDR3 protein is CASSQDGGSYNSPLHF. The CDR3 DNA is TGTGCCAGCAGCCAGGACGGTGGTTCCTATAATTCACCCCTCCACTTT. The full variable domain, completed using reference TRBV14 and TRBJ1-6, is EAGVTQFPSHSVIEKGQTVTLRCDPISGHDNLYWYRRVMGKEIKFLLHFVKESKQDESGMPNNRFLAERTGGTYSTLKVQPAELEDSGVYFCASSQDGGSYNSPLHFGNGTRLTVT.

Details on this clone: The sample carries other DNA sequences with the same CDR3. This chain connects TRBV30 to TRBJ2-7; no firm D call. V dropped 0 bases and J dropped 4 bases, with 4 bases sitting between them. The CDR3 runs to 11 residues. Germline V gene lookup returns CDR1 GTSNPN and CDR2 SVGIG (reference sequence). The CDR3 spells CAWSVGYEQYF. CDR3 coding DNA: TGTGCCTGGAGTGTTGGTTACGAGCAGTACTTC.

The V and J genes are TRBV27 and TRBJ2-2, with a weak D call TRBD2 (6 bases). Trimming removed 3 bases from V and 6 bases from J, with 8 bases in between. There are 13 residues in the CDR3. Germline loops: CDR1 MNHEY, CDR2 SMNVEV (reference sequence). Here the CDR3 reads CASSLGGPGELFF. For the CDR3, the DNA is TGTGCCAGCAGTTTGGGGGGTCCCGGGGAGCTGTTTTTT.

The V gene is TRBV4-2, the J gene TRBJ2-1, with 12 positions matching TRBD2. J was trimmed by 7 bases and V by 1 base; bases with no gene match: 5. This CDR3 has 16 residues. CDR1 is LGHNA, CDR2 YNFKEQ, per germline. The DNA for the CDR3 is TGTGCCAGCAGCCAAGGATTAGGGACTAGCGGGAATGAGCAGTTCTTC. Its protein is CASSQGLGTSGNEQFF.

The V call is TRBV29-1, the J call TRBJ1-1; 10 bases fit TRBD1. From germline, CDR1 is SQVTM and CDR2 ANQGSEA. The CDR3 is made up of 16 amino acids. V dropped 8 bases and J dropped 1; count of bases not matched to a gene: 13. CDR3 DNA: TGCAGCCTCACCCCCGGGACAGGGGAGTGGAACACTGAAGCTTTCTTT. It codes for CSLTPGTGEWNTEAFF.

The CDR3 is CAFWTVYGYTF. CDR3 sequence (DNA): TGTGCCTTCTGGACAGTCTATGGCTACACCTTC. This chain links TRBV30 with TRBJ1-2; TRBD1 might be the D (6 bases). This CDR3 spans 11 amino acids. The germline V gene has CDR1 GTSNPN and CDR2 SVGIG (reference sequence). The V gene lost 7 bases and the J gene lost 4 bases, with 10 bases spanning the gap.

The chain has TRBV27 and TRBJ2-1, with D uncertain. CDR3 size: 13 residues. In germline, CDR1 is MNHEY, CDR2 SMNVEV (reference sequence). V lost 6 bases, J lost 8 bases, and 14 bases lay in between. CDR3 sequence reads: CASSNDGSDEQFF. CDR3 in DNA: TGTGCCAGCAGCAACGACGGCAGCGATGAGCAGTTCTTC.

The chain has TRBV29-1 and TRBJ2-7; perhaps TRBD1 as D (5 bases). Trimming pared 1 base from V and 2 bases from J, leaving 15 bases between. This CDR3 contains 15 residues. The germline V gene encodes CDR1 SQVTM and CDR2 ANQGSEA. This chain's CDR3 is CSVEGVWPQAYEQYF. The CDR3 DNA sequence: TGCAGCGTTGAAGGGGTTTGGCCACAGGCCTACGAGCAGTACTTC.

This clone was observed a handful of times. V gene TRBV21-1 combines with J gene TRBJ2-1; the table's D call of TRBD2 was not tested on the DNA. TRBV21-1 corresponds to a pseudogene. The CDR3 covers 16 residues. CDR3 in DNA: TGTGCCAGCAGCAAATGGTGTCTAGCGGGGAGCAATGAGCAGTTCTTC. Translated, it gives CASSKWCLAGSNEQFF.

The chain couples TRBV18 to TRBJ2-7, with 8 bases matching TRBD1. V was clipped by 4 bases and J by 2 bases; unmatched bases: 10. This CDR3 has 16 residues. Germline V gene data show CDR1 as KGHSH and CDR2 as LQKENI. The CDR3 DNA is TGTGCCAGCTCACAAACTGAAGGGACAGGAGCCTACGAGCAGTACTTC. It specifies CASSQTEGTGAYEQYF. The full variable domain, in which reference TRBV18 and TRBJ2-7 provide the parts outside the CDR3, is NAGVMQNPRHLVRRRGQEARLRCSPMKGHSHVYWYRQLPEEGLKFMVYLQKENIIDESGMPKERFSAEFPKEGPSILRIQQVVRGDSAAYFCASSQTEGTGAYEQYFGPGTRLTVT.

This chain uses TRBV28 with TRBJ2-7; possible D gene TRBD1, 5 bases. The germline V and J ends were trimmed by 6 bases and 0 bases, with 21 bases remaining between them. The CDR3 covers 17 residues. The germline gives CDR1 MDHEN, CDR2 SYDVKM. CDR3 nucleotide sequence: TGTGCCAGCAGCTCCAGGGATCTCGTTCCAAGCTCCTACGAGCAGTACTTC. Translated: CASSSRDLVPSSYEQYF.

This clone has just one count. This chain connects TRBV30 to TRBJ2-1, with unresolved D. Germline V gene sequence: CDR1 GTSNPN, CDR2 SVGIG (reference sequence). The V end lost 2 bases, the J end lost 4 bases, and 3 bases lay between the germline ends. The CDR3 contains 11 residues. The CDR3 is CAWSHYNEQFF. The CDR3 bases are TGTGCCTGGAGTCATTACAATGAGCAGTTCTTC.

V and J are TRBV30 and TRBJ1-1, with TRBD1 identical over 7 bases. Germline CDR1 is GTSNPN and CDR2 is SVGIG (reference sequence). Trimming at V came to 0 bases and at J to 8 bases, leaving 6 bases not matched to a gene. CDR3 length equals 13 residues. CDR3 DNA: TGTGCCTGGAGTGTAACAGGGGTATCCGAAGCTTTCTTT. Amino acid sequence: CAWSVTGVSEAFF.

In its sample, this clone was seen many times. The CDR3 DNA sequence: TGTGCCAGTAGTATAAGGGAGGGAACCTACGAGCAGTACTTC. Amino acids: CASSIREGTYEQYF. The chain joins TRBV19 to TRBJ2-7, with 7 positions matching TRBD2. The CDR3 is 14 amino acids. V was clipped by 2 bases and J by 2 bases; unmatched bases: 3. Germline-derived CDR1 and CDR2 are LNHDA and SQIVND (reference sequence).

This clone was seen more than once but under ten times. The V call is TRBV5-1, the J call TRBJ2-7; D remains ambiguous. The CDR3 consists of 14 residues. Trimming pared 0 bases from V and 2 bases from J, leaving 9 bases between. CDR1 and CDR2 from the germline V gene are SGHRS and YFSETQ. The CDR3 nucleotides read TGCGCCAGCAGCTTGGTGGGTGAAACCTACGAGCAGTACTTC. It encodes CASSLVGETYEQYF.

This chain connects TRBV29-1 to TRBJ2-2, with 7 bases matching TRBD1. Germline CDR1 and CDR2: SQVTM and ANQGSEA. Trimming removed 5 bases from V and 1 base from J; junction bases left unmatched: 7. The CDR3 is made up of 15 amino acids. CDR3 protein: CSVMIGTENTGELFF. The CDR3 nucleotides read TGCAGCGTTATGATAGGGACAGAGAACACCGGGGAGCTGTTTTTT.

This CDR3 is CSVDRFGVEADTQYF. As DNA, the CDR3 is TGCAGCGTTGATCGGTTCGGGGTAGAGGCAGATACGCAGTATTTT. V and J are TRBV29-1 and TRBJ2-3; a possible D gene is TRBD2 (5 bases). Trimming removed 3 bases from V and 4 bases from J, with 17 bases in between. In germline, CDR1 is SQVTM, CDR2 ANQGSEA. The CDR3 extends over 15 amino acids.

This chain links TRBV29-1 with TRBJ2-3; 8 bases are shared with TRBD1. The CDR3 has 14 residues. V lost 7 bases to trimming and J lost 2 bases; unmatched junction nucleotides: 8. In germline, CDR1 is SQVTM, CDR2 ANQGSEA. CDR3 sequence: CSALGQGLTDTQYF. The CDR3 bases are TGCAGCGCTCTCGGACAGGGCCTCACAGATACGCAGTATTTT.